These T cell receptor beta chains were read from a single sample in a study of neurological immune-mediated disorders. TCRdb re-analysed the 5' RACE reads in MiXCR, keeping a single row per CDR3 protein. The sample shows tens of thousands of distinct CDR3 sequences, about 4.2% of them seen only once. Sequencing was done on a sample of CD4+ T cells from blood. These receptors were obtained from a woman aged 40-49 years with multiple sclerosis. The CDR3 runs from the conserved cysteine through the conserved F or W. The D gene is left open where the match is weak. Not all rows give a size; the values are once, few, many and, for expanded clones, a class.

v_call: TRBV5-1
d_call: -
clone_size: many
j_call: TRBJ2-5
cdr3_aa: CASSLMPSEETQYF
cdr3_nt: TGCGCCAGCAGCTTGATGCCTAGCGAGGAGACCCAGTACTTC

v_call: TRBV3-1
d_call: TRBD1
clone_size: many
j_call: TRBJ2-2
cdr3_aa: CASSQIIGTETGELFF
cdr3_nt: TGTGCCAGCAGCCAAATCATCGGGACAGAGACCGGGGAGCTGTTTTTT

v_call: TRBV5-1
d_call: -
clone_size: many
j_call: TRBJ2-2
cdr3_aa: CASSLYSSWSTGELFF
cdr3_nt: TGCGCCAGCAGCTTGTACTCGTCATGGAGCACCGGGGAGCTGTTTTTT

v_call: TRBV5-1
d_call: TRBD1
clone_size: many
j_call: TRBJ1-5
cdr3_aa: CASSATTGHNQPQHF
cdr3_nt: TGCGCCAGCAGCGCCACGACAGGGCATAACCAGCCCCAGCATTTT

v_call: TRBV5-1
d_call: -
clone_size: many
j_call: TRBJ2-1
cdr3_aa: CASSFGISNNEQFF
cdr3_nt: TGCGCCAGCAGCTTCGGTATATCCAACAATGAGCAGTTCTTC

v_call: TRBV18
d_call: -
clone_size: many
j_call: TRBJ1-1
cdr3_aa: CASSPRSGANTEAFF
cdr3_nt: TGTGCCAGCTCACCACGGTCAGGAGCGAACACTGAAGCTTTCTTT

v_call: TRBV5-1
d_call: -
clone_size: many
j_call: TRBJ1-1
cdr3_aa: CASSPQPANTEAFF
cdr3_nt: TGCGCCAGCAGCCCTCAACCGGCCAACACTGAAGCTTTCTTT

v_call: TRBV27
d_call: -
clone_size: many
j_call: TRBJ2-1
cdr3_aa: CASSFSPGEQFF
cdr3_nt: TGTGCCAGCAGTTTTTCGCCGGGAGAGCAGTTCTTC

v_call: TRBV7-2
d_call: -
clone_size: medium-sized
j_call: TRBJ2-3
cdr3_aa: CASSFTAVDPSTDTQYF
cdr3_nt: TGTGCCAGCAGCTTCACCGCGGTGGACCCTAGCACAGATACGCAGTATTTT

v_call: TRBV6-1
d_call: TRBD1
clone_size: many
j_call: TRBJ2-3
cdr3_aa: CASTPFGAGQASTDTQYF
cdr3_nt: TGTGCCAGCACCCCGTTTGGGGCGGGACAGGCAAGCACAGATACGCAGTATTTT

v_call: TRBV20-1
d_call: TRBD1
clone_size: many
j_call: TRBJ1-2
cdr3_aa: CSARRTGGYTF
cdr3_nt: TGCAGTGCTCGAAGGACAGGAGGCTACACCTTC

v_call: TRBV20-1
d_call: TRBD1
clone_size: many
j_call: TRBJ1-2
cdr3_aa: CSAVTGGNYGYTF
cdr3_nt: TGCAGTGCTGTGACAGGGGGTAACTATGGCTACACCTTC

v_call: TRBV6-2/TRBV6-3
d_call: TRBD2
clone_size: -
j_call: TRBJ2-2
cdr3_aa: CASRLLAGTGELFF
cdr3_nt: TGTGCCAGCAGATTACTAGCGGGCACCGGGGAGCTGTTTTTT

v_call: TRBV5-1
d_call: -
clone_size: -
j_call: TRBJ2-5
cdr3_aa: CASSLAPPQETQYF
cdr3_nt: TGCGCCAGCAGCTTGGCCCCACCCCAAGAGACCCAGTACTTC

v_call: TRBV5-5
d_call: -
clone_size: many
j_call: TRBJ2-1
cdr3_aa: CASSLQTHNEQFF
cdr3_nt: TGTGCCAGCAGCTTGCAGACCCACAATGAGCAGTTCTTC

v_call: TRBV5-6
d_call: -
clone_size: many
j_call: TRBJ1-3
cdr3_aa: CASSSVYNTIYF
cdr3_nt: TGTGCCAGCAGCTCAGTGTATAACACCATATATTTT